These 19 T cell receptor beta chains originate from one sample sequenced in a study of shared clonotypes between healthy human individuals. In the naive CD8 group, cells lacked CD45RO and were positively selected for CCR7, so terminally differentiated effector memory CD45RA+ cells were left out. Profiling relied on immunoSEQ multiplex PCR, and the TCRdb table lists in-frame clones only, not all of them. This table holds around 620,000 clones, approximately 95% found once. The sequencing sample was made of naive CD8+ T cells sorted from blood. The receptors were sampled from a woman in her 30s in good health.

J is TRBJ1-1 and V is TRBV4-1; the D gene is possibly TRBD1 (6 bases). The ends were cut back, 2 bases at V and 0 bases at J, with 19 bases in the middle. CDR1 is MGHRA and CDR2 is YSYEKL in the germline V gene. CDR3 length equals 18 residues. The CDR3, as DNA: TGCGCCAGCAGCCAACCTACCGGGACAAGGGGGATGAACACTGAAGCTTTCTTT. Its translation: CASSQPTGTRGMNTEAFF.

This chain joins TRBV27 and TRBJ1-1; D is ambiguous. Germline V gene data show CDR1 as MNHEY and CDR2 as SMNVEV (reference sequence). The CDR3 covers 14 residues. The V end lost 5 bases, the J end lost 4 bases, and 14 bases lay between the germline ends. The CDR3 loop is CASSPDQWLTEAFF. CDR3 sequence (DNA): TGTGCCAGCAGTCCAGACCAGTGGCTCACTGAAGCTTTCTTT.

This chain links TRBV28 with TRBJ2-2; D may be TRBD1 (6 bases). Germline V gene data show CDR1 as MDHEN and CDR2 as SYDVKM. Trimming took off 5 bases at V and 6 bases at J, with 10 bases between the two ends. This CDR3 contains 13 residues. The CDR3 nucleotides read TGTGCCAGCAGTCAGGGGAGAGCCGGGGAGCTGTTTTTT. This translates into CASSQGRAGELFF.

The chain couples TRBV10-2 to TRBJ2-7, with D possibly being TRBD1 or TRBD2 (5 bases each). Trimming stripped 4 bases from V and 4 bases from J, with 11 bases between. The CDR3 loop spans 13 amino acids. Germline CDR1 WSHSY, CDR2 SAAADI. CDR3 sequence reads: CASSGVGEYEQYF. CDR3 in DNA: TGCGCCAGCAGTGGAGTGGGGGAATACGAGCAGTACTTC.

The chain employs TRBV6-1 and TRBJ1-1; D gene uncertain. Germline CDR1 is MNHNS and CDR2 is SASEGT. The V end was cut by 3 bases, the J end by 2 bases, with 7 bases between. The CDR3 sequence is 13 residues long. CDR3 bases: TGTGCCAGCAGTGACGACGGTAACACTGAAGCTTTCTTT. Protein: CASSDDGNTEAFF.

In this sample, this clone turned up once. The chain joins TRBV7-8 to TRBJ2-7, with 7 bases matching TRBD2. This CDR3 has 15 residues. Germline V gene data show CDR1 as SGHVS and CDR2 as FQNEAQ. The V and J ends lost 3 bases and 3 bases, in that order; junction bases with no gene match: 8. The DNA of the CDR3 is TGTGCCAGCAGCTTCGGAGCGGGAATCTTCTACGAGCAGTACTTC. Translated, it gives CASSFGAGIFYEQYF.

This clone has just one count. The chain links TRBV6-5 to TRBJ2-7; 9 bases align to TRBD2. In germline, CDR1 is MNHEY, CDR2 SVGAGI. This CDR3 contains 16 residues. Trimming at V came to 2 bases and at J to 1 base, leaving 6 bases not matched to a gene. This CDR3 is CASSYSSGSISYEQYF. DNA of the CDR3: TGTGCCAGCAGTTACAGTAGCGGGAGTATTTCCTACGAGCAGTACTTC.

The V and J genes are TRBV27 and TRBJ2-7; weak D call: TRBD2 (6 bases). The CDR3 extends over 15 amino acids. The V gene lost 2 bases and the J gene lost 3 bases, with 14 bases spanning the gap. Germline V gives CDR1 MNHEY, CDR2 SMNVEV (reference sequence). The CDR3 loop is CASSLMSGGIYEQYF. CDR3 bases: TGTGCCAGCAGTTTAATGAGCGGAGGGATCTACGAGCAGTACTTC.

The CDR3 loop reads CASSQLSLSDTQYF. DNA for the CDR3: TGTGCCAGCAGTCAGCTATCTCTGTCAGATACGCAGTATTTT. J is TRBJ2-3 and V is TRBV27, with unresolved D. Trimming took 5 bases from V and 4 from J, leaving 13 bases between them. Germline CDR1 reads MNHEY; CDR2 reads SMNVEV (reference sequence). The CDR3 has 14 residues.

The CDR3 bases are TGTGCCAGCAGCGTAGGTCTAGCGGGGAGATACGAGCAGTACTTC. As protein: CASSVGLAGRYEQYF. The genes are TRBV9 and TRBJ2-7; TRBD2 matches at 9 bases. J was trimmed by 4 bases and V by 0 bases; bases with no gene match: 5. Germline CDR1 reads SGDLS; CDR2 reads YYNGEE. This CDR3 contains 15 residues.

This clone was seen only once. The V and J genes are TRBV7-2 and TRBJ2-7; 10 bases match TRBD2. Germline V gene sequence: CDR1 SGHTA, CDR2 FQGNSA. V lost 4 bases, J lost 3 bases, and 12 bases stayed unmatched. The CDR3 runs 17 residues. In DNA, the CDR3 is TGTGCCAGCAGCTCCTTGACTAGCGGGTTGACTAACTACGAGCAGTACTTC. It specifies CASSSLTSGLTNYEQYF.

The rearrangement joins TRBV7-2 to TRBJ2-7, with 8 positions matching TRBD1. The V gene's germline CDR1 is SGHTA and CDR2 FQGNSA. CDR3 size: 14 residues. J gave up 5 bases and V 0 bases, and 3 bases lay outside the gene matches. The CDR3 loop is CASSLAQGVHEQYF. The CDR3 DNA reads TGTGCCAGCAGCTTAGCACAGGGGGTCCACGAGCAGTACTTC.

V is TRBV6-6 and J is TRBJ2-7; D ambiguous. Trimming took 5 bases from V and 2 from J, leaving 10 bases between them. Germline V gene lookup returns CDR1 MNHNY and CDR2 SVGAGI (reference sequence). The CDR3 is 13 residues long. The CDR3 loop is CASSPTPTYEQYF. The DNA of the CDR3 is TGTGCCAGCAGTCCAACCCCGACCTACGAGCAGTACTTC.

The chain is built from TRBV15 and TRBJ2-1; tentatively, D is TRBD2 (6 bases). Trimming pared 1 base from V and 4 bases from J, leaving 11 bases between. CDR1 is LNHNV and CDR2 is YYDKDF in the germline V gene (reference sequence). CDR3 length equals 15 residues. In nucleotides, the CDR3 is TGTGCCACCAGCAGAGGACTAGTCTCTTACAATGAGCAGTTCTTC. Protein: CATSRGLVSYNEQFF.

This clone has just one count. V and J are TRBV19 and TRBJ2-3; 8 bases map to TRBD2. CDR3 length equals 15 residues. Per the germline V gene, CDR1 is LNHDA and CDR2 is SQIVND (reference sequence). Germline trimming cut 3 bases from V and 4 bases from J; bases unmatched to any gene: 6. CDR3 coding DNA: TGTGCCAGTAGTATCGTTCTAGCGGGCCCAGATACGCAGTATTTT. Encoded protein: CASSIVLAGPDTQYF.

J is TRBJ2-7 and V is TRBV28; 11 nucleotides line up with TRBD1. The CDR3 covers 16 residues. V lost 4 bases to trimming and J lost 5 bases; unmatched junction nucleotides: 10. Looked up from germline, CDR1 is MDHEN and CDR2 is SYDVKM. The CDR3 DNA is TGTGCCAGCAGTTACCCGAGGGACAGGGGGTCGGACGAGCAGTACTTC. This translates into CASSYPRDRGSDEQYF.

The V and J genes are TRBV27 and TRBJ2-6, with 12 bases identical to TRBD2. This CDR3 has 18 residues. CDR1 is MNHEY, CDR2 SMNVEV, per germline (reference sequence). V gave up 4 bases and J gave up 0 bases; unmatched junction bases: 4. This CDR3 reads CASSWTSGTLSGANVLTF. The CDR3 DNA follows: TGTGCCAGCAGTTGGACTAGCGGGACCCTCTCTGGGGCCAACGTCCTGACTTTC.

The CDR3 spells CASSFGTAYSPLHF. As DNA, the CDR3 is TGTGCCAGCAGTTTCGGGACAGCTTATTCACCCCTCCACTTT. V is TRBV28 and J is TRBJ1-6, with 7 nucleotides matching TRBD1. This CDR3 has 14 amino acids. V lost 3 bases and J lost 8; bases outside the gene matches: 4. Germline loops: CDR1 MDHEN, CDR2 SYDVKM.

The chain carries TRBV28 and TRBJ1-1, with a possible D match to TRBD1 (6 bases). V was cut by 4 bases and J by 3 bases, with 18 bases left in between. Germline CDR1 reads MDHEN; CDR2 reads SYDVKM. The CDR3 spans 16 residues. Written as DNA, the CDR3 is TGTGCCAGCAGTTCAGGGGACACCAACAGGGACACTGAAGCTTTCTTT. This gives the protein CASSSGDTNRDTEAFF.